Detailed here is one TCR beta chain. Antigen specificity is unknown. All participating donors were Caucasian adults from Nashville, Tennessee. Looked up from germline, CDR1 is SQVTM and CDR2 is ANQGSEA. The CDR3 consists of 13 residues. The ends were cut back, 7 bases at V and 3 bases at J, with 15 bases in the middle. These data come from a study of shared clonotypes between healthy human individuals. Study-level points and caveats: A small donor pool kept down the genetic and exposure-history diversity that was represented.

It was 300 ng DNA, some 33,000 T cell genomes, that went into each replicate PCR of unsorted PBMC. Per the original methods: Junction-only sequences without quality scores came from ImmunoSEQ, so filtering differed. Assay: immunoSEQ multiplex PCR; the TCRdb copy retains only in-frame clones and omits some. That table is the source of V, J and clone size, and D and trimming were worked out from the DNA. The repertoire consists of 450,000 to 500,000 clones, with over 70% occurring once and the leading ten covering roughly an eighth. Material for sequencing was PBMCs. The receptor comes from a woman in her thirties or forties in good health. Some clones in this sample may be carry-over from other donors' samples. The chain links TRBV29-1 to TRBJ2-5; D ambiguous. The CDR3 DNA reads as TGCAGCGCCATTGACACGGGCAAAGAGACCCAGTACTTC. This gives the protein CSAIDTGKETQYF. The full variable domain, with the rest looked up from reference TRBV29-1 and TRBJ2-5, is SAVISQKPSRDICQRGTSLTIQCQVDSQVTMMFWYRQQPGQSLTLIATANQGSEATYESGFVIDKFPISRPNLTFSTLTVSNMSPEDSSIYLCSAIDTGKETQYFGPGTRLLVL.